This T cell receptor beta chain was found in a study of T cells in women clearing cervical HPV infection. Whole-study context: Blood came at first lesion visit for cases, post-clearance for controls. Study findings and constraints: CIN3+ cases had significantly higher TCR repertoire richness than controls, but evenness did not differ.

Trimming cost V 5 bases and J 7 bases, with 24 bases left between them. Germline lookup yields CDR1 MNHEY and CDR2 SVGEGT. The CDR3 has 17 amino acids. MY09/MY11 PCR detected cervical HPV DNA; dot-blot assigned genotypes. Assay: immunoSEQ multiplex PCR; the TCRdb copy retains only in-frame clones and omits some. The sample table sets out about 23,000 clones. As concerns this clone: Its antigen is not identified. The read gets to within 3 residues of the CDR3 end, and the germline J gene fills in the rest.

Sequenced: blood buffy coat. The source of this sequence is a woman aged 18-70 years with a cervical HPV16 infection that either progressed to CIN3+ or cleared (not recorded which). The chain couples TRBV6-2 or TRBV6-3 to TRBJ1-5; D possibly corresponds to TRBD1 (6 bases). Incomplete CDR3 DNA: TGTGCCAGCAGTCCCCTGAGGGGAGGGCAGGGGAAACAGCCC. This sequence encodes CASSPLRGGQGKQP. The full CDR3 sequence reads CASSPLRGGQGKQPQHF.